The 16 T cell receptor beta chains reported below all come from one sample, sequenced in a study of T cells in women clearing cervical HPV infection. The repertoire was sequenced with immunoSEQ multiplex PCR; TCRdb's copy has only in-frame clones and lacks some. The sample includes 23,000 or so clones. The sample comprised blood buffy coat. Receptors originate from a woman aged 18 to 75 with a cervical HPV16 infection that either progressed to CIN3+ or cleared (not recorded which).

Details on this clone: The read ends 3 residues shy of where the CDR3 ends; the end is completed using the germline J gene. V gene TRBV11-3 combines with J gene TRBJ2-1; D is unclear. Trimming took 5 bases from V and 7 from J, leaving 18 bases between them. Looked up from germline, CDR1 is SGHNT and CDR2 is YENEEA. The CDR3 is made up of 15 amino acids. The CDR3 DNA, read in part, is TGTGCCAGCAGCCCAGGCCGCATTGTGGTGAATGAG. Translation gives CASSPGRIVVNE. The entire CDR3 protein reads CASSPGRIVVNEQFF.

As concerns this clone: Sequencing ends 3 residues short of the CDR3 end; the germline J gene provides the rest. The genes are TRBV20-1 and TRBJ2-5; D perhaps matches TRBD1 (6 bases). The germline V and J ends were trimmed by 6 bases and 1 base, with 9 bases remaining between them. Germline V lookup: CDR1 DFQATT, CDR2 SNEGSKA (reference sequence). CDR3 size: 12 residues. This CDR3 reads CSARTVQETQYF. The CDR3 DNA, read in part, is TGCAGTGCGAGGACAGTCCAAGAGACC.

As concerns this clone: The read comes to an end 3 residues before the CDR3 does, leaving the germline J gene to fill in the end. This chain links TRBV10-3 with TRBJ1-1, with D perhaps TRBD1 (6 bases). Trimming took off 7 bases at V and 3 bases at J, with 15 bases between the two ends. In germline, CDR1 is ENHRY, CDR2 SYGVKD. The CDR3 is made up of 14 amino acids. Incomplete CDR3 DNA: TGTGCCATCATGCAGGGGCCGCAGGACACTGAA. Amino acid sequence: CAIMQGPQDTE. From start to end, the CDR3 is CAIMQGPQDTEAFF.

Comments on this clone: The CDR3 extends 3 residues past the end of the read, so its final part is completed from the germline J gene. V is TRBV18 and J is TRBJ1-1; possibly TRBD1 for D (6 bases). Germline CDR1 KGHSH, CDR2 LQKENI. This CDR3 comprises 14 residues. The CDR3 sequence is CASSQTGAPYEAFF. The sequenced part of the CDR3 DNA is TGTGCCAGCTCACAGACAGGTGCACCCTACGAG.

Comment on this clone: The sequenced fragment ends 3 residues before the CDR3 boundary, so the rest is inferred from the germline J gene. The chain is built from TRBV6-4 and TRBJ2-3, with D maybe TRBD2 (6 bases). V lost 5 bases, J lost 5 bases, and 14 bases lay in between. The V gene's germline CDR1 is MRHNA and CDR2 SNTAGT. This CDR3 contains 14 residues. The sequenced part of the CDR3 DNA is TGTGCCAGCAGTACGGGGGAGGAAGGAGATACG. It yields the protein CASSTGEEGDT. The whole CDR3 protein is CASSTGEEGDTQYF.

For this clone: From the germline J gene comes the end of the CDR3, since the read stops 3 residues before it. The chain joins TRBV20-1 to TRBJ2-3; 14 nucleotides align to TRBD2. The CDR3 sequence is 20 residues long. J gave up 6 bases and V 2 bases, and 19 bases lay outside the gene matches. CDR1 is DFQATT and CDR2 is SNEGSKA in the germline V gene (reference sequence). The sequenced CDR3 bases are TGCAGTGCTAGACGACAACGCGGACTAGCGGGGGGCCTTGAGAGGGATACG. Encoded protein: CSARRQRGLAGGLERDT. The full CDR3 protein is CSARRQRGLAGGLERDTQYF.

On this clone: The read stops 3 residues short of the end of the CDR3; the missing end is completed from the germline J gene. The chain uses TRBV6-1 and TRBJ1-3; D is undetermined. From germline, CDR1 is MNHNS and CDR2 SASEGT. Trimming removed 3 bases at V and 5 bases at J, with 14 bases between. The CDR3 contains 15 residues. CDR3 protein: CASSEAEARRNTIYF. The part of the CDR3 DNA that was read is TGTGCCAGCAGTGAGGCGGAAGCCCGCCGAAACACC.

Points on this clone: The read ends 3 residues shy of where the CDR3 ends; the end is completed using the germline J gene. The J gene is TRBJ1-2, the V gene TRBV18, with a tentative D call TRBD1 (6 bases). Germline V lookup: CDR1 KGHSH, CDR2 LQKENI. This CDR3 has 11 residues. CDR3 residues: CASSPGGDYTF. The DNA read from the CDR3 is TGTGCCAGCTCACCAGGGGGCGAC.

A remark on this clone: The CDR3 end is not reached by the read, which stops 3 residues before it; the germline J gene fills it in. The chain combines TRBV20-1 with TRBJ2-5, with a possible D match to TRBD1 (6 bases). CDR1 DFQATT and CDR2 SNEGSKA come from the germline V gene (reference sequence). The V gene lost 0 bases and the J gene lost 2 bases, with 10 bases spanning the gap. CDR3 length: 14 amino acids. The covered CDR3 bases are TGCAGTGCTAGAGATCTCAGGGGACAAGAGACC. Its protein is CSARDLRGQET. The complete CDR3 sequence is CSARDLRGQETQYF.

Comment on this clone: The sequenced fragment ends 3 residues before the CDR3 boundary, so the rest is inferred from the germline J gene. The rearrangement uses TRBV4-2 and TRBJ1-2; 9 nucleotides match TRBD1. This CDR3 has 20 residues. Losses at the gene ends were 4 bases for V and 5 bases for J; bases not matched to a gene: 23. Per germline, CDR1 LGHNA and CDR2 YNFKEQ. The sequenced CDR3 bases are TGTGCCAGCAGCCCCTCTAGCCGTGGGACAGGGATGGGGTTTGAGTATGGC. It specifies CASSPSSRGTGMGFEYG. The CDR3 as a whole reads CASSPSSRGTGMGFEYGYTF.

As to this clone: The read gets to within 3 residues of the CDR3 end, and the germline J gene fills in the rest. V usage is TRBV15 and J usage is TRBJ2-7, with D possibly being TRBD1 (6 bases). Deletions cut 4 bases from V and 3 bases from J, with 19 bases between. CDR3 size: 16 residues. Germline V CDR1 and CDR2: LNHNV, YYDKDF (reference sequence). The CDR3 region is CATSTSGVGENYEQYF. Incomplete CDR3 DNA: TGTGCCACCAGCACCTCAGGGGTGGGGGAAAACTACGAG. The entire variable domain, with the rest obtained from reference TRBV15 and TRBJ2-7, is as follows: DAMVIQNPRYQVTQFGKPVTLSCSQTLNHNVMYWYQQKSSQAPKLLFHYYDKDFNNEADTPDNFQSRRPNTSFCFLDIRSPGLGDTAMYLCATSTSGVGENYEQYFGPGTRLTVT.

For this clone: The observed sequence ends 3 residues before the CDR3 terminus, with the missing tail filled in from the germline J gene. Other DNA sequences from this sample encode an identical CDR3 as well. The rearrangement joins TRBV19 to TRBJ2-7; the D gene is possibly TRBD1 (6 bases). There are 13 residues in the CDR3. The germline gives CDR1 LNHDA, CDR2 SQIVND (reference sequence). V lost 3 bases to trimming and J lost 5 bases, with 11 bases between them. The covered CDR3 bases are TGTGCCAGTAGTATTGCCGGGGACAACGAG. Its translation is CASSIAGDNE. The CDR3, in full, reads CASSIAGDNEQYF.

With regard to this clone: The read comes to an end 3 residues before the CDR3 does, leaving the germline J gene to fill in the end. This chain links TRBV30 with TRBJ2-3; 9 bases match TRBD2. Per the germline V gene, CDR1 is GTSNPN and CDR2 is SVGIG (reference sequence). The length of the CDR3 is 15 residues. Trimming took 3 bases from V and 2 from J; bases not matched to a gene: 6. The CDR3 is CAWSLAGSSTDTQYF. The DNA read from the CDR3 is TGTGCCTGGAGCCTAGCGGGGAGCTCCACAGATACG.

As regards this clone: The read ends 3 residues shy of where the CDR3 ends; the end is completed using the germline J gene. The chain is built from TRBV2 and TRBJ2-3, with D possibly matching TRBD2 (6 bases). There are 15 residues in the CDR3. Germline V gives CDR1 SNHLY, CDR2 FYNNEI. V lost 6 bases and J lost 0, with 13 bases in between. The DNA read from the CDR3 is TGTGCCAGCAGAAGGGACTTCTCTAGCACAGATACG. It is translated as CASRRDFSSTDT. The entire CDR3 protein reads CASRRDFSSTDTQYF. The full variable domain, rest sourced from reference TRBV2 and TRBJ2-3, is EPEVTQTPSHQVTQMGQEVILRCVPISNHLYFYWYRQILGQKVEFLVSFYNNEISEKSEIFDDQFSVERPDGSNFTLKIRSTKLEDSAMYFCASRRDFSSTDTQYFGPGTRLTVL.

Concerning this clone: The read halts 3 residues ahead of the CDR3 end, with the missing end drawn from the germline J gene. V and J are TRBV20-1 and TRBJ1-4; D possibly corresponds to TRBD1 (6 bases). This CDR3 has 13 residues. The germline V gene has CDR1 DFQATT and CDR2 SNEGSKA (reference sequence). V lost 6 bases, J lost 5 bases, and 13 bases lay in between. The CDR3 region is CSARTDRNEKLFF. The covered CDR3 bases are TGCAGTGCCAGGACAGATAGAAATGAAAAA.

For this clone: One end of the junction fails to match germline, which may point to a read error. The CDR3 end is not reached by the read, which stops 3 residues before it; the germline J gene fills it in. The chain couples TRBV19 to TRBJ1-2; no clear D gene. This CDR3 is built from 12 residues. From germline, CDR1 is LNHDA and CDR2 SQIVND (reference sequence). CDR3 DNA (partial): TGTGCCAGTAGTCTAGACGGTTATGGC. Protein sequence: CASSLDGYG. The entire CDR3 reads CASSLDGYGYTF.